This TCR beta chain was documented in a study of regulatory dendritic cells for organ transplantation. Notes on the study in general: Regulatory dendritic cells appeared to expand memory CD8+ clones less than mature ones. Among resting subsets, memory CD8+ cells contained the most alloreactive clonotypes.

Produced via immunoSEQ multiplex PCR; TCRdb's table is partial and in-frame only. The table shows under 30,000 clones, with almost 80% occurring only once. Germline V CDR1 and CDR2: MNHEY, SVGAGI. The CDR3 extends over 14 amino acids. V gave up 0 bases and J gave up 3 bases, with 7 bases separating them. Naive CD45RA+ and memory CD45RO+ CD4+ or CD8+ T cells were FACS-sorted. Comments on this clone: Its specificity is not known.

The source material was memory CD4+ T cells from blood. The subset: CD45RO+ memory T cells. V gene TRBV6-5 combines with J gene TRBJ2-3, with D hard to call. This TCR came from a human donor in good health. The chain's CDR3 is CASSYSHKTDTQYF. CDR3 DNA: TGTGCCAGCAGTTACTCCCATAAGACAGATACGCAGTATTTT.